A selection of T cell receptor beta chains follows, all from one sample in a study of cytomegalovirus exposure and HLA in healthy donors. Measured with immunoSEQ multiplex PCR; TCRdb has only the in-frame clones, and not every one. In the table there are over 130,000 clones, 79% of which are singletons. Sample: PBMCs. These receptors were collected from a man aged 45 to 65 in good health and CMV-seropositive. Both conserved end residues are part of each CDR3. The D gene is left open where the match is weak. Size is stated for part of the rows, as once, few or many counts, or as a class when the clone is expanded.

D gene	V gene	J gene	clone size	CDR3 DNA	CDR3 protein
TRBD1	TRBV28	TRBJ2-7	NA	TGTGCCAGCAGCCCCGTTGGGACAGAGAGTTACGAGCAGTACTTC	CASSPVGTESYEQYF
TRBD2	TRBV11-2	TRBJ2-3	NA	TGTGCCAGCAGCTTTACTAGCGTGGCAGATACGCAGTATTTT	CASSFTSVADTQYF
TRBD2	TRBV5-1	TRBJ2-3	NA	TGCGCCAGCAGCGCCGAACTAGCGGGAGGGCCGGCAGATACGCAGTATTTT	CASSAELAGGPADTQYF
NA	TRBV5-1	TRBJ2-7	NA	TGCGCCAGCAGCCTAAGCGCCTCCTACGAGCAGTACTTC	CASSLSASYEQYF
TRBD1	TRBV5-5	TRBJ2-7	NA	TGTGCCAGTGGACAGGGCCCCTACGAGCAGTACTTC	CASGQGPYEQYF
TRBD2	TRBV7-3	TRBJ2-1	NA	TGTGCCAGCAGTATGGCCGGGACTAGCAGCTACAATGAGCAGTTCTTC	CASSMAGTSSYNEQFF
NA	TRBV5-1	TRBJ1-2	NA	TGCGCCAGCAGCTTGGGCTCTTCCCGGGGCTACACCTTC	CASSLGSSRGYTF
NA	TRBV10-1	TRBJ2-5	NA	TGCGCCAGCAGCCCGGGACTCCAAGAGACCCAGTACTTC	CASSPGLQETQYF
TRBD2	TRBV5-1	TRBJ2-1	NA	TGCGCCAGCACCCGCGGCCGGACTAGCCACAATGAGCAGTTCTTC	CASTRGRTSHNEQFF
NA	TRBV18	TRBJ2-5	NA	TGTGCCAGCTCACCATCCGGGGATGAGGAGACCCAGTACTTC	CASSPSGDEETQYF
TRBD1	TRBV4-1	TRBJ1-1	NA	TGCGCCAGCAGCCAAGGGTTAGGCAGGGGGCTTTCTGAAGCTTTCTTT	CASSQGLGRGLSEAFF
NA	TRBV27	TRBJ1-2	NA	TGTGCCAGCAGTTTATCGAGGGTGGGGGCTCTACTTTATGGCTACACCTTC	CASSLSRVGALLYGYTF
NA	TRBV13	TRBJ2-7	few	TGTGCCAGCAGCTTATCTAACTACGAGCAGTACTTC	CASSLSNYEQYF
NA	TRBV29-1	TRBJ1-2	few	TGCAGCGCCGGGGGGAGGGATCGGTATGGCTACACCTTC	CSAGGRDRYGYTF
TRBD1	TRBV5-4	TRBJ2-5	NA	TGTGCCAGCAGCTGGGGACAGGGGGCGAAGGAGACCCAGTACTTC	CASSWGQGAKETQYF
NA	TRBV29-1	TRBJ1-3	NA	TGCAGCGTTGAAGGTGGGGGGTCTGGAAACACCATATATTTT	CSVEGGGSGNTIYF
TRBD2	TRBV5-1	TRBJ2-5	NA	TGCGCCAGCAGCTCGGGGACTAGCGCAGCTCAAGAGACCCAGTACTTC	CASSSGTSAAQETQYF